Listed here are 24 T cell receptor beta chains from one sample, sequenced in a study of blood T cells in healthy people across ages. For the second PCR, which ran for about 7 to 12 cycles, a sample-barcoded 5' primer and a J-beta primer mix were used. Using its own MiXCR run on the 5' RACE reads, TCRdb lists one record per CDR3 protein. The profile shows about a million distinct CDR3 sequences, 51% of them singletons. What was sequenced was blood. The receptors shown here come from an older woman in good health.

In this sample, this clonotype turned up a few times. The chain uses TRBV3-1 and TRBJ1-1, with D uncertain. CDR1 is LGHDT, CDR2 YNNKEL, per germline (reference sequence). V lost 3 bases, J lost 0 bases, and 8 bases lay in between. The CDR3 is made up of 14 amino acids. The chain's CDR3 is CASSQAPMNTEAFF. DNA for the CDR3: TGTGCCAGCAGCCAGGCCCCAATGAACACTGAAGCTTTCTTT.

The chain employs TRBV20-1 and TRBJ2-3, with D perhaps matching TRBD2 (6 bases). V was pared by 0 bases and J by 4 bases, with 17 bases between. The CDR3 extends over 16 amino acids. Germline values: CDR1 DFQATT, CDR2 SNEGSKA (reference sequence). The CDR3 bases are TGCAGTGCTAGAGATGCGGGACCAGGCAGGGCAGATACGCAGTATTTT. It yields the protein CSARDAGPGRADTQYF.

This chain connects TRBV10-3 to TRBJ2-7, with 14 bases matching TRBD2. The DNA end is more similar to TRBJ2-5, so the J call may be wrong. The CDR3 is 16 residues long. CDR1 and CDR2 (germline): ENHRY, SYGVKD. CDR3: CAISVGLAGGTETQYF. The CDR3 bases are TGTGCCATCAGCGTCGGACTAGCGGGAGGAACAGAGACCCAGTACTTC.

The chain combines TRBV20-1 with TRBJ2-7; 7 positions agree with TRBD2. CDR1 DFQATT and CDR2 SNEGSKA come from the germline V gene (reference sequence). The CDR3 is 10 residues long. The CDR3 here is CRAGAYEQYF. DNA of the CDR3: TGCAGGGCGGGAGCCTACGAGCAGTACTTC.

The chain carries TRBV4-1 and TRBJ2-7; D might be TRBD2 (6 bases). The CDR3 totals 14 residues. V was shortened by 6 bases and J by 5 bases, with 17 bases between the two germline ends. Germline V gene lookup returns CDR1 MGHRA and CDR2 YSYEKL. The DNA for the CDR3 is TGCGCCAGCAGTCAGGGACGGAGGGCCGACGAGCAGTACTTC. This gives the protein CASSQGRRADEQYF.

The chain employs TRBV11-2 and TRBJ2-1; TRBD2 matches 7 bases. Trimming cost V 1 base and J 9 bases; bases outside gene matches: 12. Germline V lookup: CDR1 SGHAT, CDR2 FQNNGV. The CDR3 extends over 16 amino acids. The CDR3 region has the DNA TGTGCCAGCAGCTTAGTAATGCGGGAGCTCGGCGGTGAGCAGTTCTTC. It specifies CASSLVMRELGGEQFF.

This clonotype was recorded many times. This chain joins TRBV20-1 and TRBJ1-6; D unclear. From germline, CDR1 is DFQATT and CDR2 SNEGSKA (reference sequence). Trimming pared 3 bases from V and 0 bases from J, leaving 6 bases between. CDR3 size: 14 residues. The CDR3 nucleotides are TGCAGTGCTAGTGGAGGCTCCTATAATTCACCCCTCCACTTT. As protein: CSASGGSYNSPLHF.

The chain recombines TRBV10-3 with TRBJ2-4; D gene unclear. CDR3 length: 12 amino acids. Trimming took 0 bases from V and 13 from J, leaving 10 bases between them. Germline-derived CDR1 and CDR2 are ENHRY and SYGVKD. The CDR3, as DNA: TGTGCCATCAGTGAGTCTTTGTCAGCCCAGTACTTC. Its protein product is CAISESLSAQYF.

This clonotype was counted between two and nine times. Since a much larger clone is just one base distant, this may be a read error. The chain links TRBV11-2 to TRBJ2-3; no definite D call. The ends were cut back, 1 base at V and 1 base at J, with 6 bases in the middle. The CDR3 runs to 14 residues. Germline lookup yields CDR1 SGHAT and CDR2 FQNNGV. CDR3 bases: TGTGCCAGCAGCTTAGTCCGGGGCACAGATACGCAGTATTTT. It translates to CASSLVRGTDTQYF.

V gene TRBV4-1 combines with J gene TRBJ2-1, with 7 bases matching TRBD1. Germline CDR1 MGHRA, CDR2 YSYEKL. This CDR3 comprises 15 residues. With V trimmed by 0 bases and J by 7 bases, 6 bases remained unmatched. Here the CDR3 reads CASSQDRGSLNEQFF. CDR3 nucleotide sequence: TGCGCCAGCAGCCAAGACAGGGGGAGTCTGAATGAGCAGTTCTTC.

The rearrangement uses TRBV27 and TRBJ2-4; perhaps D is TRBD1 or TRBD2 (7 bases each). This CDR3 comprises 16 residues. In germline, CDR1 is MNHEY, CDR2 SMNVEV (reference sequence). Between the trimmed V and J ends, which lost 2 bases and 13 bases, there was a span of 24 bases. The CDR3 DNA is TGTGCCAGCAGTTTACCCGGGACAGCAAACACGCGGGAGCAGTACTTC. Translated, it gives CASSLPGTANTREQYF.

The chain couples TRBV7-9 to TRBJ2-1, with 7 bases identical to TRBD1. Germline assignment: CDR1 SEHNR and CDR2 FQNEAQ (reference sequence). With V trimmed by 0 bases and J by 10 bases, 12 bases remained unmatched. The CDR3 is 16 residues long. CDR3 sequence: CASSLARGTASYEQFF. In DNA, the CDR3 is TGTGCCAGCAGCTTAGCCAGGGGGACCGCTTCCTACGAGCAGTTCTTC.

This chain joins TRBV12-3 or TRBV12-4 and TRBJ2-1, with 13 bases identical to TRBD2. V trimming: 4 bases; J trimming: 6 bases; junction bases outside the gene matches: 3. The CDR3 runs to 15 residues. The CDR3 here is CASSSTSGRINEQFF. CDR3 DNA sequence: TGTGCCAGCAGTTCGACTAGCGGGAGGATCAATGAGCAGTTCTTC.

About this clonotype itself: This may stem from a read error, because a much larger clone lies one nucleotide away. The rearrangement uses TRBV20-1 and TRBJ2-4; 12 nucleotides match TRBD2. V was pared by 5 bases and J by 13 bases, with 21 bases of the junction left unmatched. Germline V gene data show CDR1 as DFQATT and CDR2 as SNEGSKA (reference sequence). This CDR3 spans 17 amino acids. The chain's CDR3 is CSALGRRTSGIFVEQYF. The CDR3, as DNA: TGCAGTGCTTTAGGCCGCCGGACTAGCGGGATATTCGTTGAGCAGTACTTC.

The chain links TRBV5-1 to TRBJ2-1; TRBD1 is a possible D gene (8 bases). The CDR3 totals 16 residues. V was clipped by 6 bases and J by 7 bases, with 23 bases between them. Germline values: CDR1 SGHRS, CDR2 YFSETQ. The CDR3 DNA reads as TGCGCCAGCATTTGGCAGGGGGGGACAGGTGGTAATGAGCAGTTCTTC. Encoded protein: CASIWQGGTGGNEQFF.

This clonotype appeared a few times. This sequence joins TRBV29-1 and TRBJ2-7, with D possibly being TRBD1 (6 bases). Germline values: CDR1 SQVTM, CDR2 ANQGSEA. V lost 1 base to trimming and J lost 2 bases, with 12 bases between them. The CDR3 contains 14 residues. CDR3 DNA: TGCAGCGTTGAAGGGGGGCAATTACCCTACGAGCAGTACTTC. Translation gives CSVEGGQLPYEQYF.

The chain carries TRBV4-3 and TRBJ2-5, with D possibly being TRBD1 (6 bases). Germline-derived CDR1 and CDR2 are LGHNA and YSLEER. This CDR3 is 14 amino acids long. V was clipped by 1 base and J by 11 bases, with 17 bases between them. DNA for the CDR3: TGCGCCAGCAGCCAAGCGCTAGTAGGGGGTGAGCAGTACTTC. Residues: CASSQALVGGEQYF.

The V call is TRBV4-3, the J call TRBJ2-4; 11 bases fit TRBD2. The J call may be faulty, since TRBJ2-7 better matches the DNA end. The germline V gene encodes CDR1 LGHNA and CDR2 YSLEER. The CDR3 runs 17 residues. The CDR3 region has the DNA TGCGCCAGCAGCCAATGGCCTAGCGGGAGGACACCCTACGAGCAGTACTTC. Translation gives CASSQWPSGRTPYEQYF.

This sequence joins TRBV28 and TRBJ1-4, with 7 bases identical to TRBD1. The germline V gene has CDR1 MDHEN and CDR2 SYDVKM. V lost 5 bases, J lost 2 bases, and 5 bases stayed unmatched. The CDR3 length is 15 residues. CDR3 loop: CASSTQGGTNEKLFF. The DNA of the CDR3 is TGTGCCAGCAGTACCCAGGGGGGCACTAATGAAAAACTGTTTTTT.

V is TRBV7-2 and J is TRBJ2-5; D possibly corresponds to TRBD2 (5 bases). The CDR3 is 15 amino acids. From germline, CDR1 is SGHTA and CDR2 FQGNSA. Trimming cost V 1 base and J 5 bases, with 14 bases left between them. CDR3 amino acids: CASSLVAGIRETQYF. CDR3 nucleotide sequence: TGTGCCAGCAGCTTAGTTGCGGGCATTAGGGAGACCCAGTACTTC.

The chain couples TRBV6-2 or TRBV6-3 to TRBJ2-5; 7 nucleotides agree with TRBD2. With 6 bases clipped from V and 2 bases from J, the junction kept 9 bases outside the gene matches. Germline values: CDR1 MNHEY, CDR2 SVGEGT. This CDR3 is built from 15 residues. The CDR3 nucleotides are TGTGCCAGCAGGATAGCGGGCTCCATGCAAGAGACCCAGTACTTC. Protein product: CASRIAGSMQETQYF.

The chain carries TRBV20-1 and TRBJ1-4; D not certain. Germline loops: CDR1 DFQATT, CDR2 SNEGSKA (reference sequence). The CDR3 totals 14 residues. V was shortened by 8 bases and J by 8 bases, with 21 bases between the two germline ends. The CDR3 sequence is CSTAAGRIGEKLFF. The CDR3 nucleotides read TGCAGTACAGCGGCTGGCCGCATAGGCGAAAAACTGTTTTTT.

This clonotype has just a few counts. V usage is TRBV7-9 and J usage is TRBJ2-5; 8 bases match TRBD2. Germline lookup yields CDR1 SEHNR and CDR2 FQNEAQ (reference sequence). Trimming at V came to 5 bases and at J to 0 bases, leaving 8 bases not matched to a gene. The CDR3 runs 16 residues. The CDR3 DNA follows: TGTGCCAGCAGCCACTGGACTAGCAGATACCAAGAGACCCAGTACTTC. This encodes CASSHWTSRYQETQYF.

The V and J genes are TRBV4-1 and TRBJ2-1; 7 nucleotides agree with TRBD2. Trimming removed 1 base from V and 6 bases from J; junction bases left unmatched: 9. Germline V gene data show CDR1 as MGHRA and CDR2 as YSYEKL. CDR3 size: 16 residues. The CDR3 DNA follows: TGCGCCAGCAGCCAAGCAAGCGGGACCCTTTTCAATGAGCAGTTCTTC. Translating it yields CASSQASGTLFNEQFF.